This T cell receptor beta chain emerged from a study of CD8+CD57+ T cells in acquired aplastic anemia. In the study overall: The study obtained an average of around 3.4 ug of DNA from sorted CD4+ and CD8+ cells.

Profiling that covered TCR beta VDJ and CDR3 relied on genomic DNA as its template. TCRdb re-derived calls from the reads in MiXCR, one entry per CDR3 protein. In the table there are 150,000 to 200,000 distinct CDR3 sequences, around 47% of which are singletons. As for this clonotype: Its antigen is undetermined. A much larger clone is a single base away; this may be a read error.

The CDR3 contains 13 residues. CDR1 and CDR2 (germline): SGHDT, YYEEEE. Sequencing involved patients with CD8+CD57+ cell expansion previously shown by flow cytometry. Study-level results: Shared by patients and controls, just under 30 CD8+ CDR3s were abundant in patients.

V usage is TRBV5-6 and J usage is TRBJ1-2, with D uncertain. The TCR originated in a human donor with aplastic anemia. The sample was sorted CD4+, CD8+, or CD8+CD57+ T cells (not recorded which) from PBMCs. This CDR3 is CASRTIRLDGHTF. In DNA form, the CDR3 reads TGTGCCAGCAGAACAATAAGGCTTGATGGCCACACCTTC.